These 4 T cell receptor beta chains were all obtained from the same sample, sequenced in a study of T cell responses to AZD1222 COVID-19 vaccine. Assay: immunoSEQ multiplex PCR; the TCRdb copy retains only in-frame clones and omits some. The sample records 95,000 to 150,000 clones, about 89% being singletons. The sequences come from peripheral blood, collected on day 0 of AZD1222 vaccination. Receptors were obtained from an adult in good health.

CDR3 DNA sequence: TGTGCTAGTGGTTTGCTTGGGGGGCCTGGAAACACCATATATTTT. Encoded protein: CASGLLGGPGNTIYF. The chain joins TRBV12-5 to TRBJ1-3; maybe TRBD1 (6 bases). Germline CDR1 and CDR2: LGHNT and FRNRAP. This CDR3 comprises 15 residues. Trimming stripped 2 bases from V and 2 bases from J, with 10 bases between. The variable domain in full, completed from reference TRBV12-5 and TRBJ1-3, reads DARVTQTPRHKVTEMGQEVTMRCQPILGHNTVFWYRQTMMQGLELLAYFRNRAPLDDSGMPKDRFSAEMPDATLATLKIQPSEPRDSAVYFCASGLLGGPGNTIYFGEGSWLTVV.

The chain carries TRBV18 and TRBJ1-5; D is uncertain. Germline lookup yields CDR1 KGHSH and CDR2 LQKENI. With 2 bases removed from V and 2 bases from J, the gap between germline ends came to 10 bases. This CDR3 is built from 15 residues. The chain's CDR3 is CASSPIGEGNQPQHF. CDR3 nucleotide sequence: TGTGCCAGCTCACCAATCGGGGAAGGCAATCAGCCCCAGCATTTT.

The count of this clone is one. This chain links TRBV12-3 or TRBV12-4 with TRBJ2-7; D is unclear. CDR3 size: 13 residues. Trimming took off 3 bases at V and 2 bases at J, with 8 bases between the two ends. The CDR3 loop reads CASSFAETYEQYF. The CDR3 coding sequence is TGTGCCAGCAGTTTTGCCGAGACCTACGAGCAGTACTTC.

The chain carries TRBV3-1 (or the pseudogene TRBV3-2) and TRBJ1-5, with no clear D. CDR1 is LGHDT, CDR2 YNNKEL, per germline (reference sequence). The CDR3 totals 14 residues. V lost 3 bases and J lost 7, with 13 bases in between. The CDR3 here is CASSHYGSGQPQHF. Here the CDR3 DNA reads TGTGCCAGCAGCCATTACGGGTCGGGCCAGCCCCAGCATTTT.